This T cell receptor (beta chain) was recovered during a study of blood T cell repertoires in COVID-19. Study-level information: Both acute and convalescent COVID-19 samples were obtained from the United States, Italy and Spain. PBMCs, B-cell-depleted T cells, or T cells provided the cDNA or gDNA that made up the material.

The authors' processing: Counts of nucleated cells, estimated from reference gene primer amplification, were obtained. The table came from immunoSEQ multiplex PCR; TCRdb's copy has only in-frame clones and leaves some out. For V, J and clone size, that table is used; D and trimming come from the DNA. Here the sample spans about 240,000 clones, about nine tenths being singletons. The CDR3 covers 15 residues. With 0 bases removed from V and 6 bases from J, the gap between germline ends came to 13 bases. The germline V gene has CDR1 KGHSH and CDR2 LQKENI. The TCR sequence derives from a man aged 55 to 70 with acute or convalescent COVID-19. V usage is TRBV18 and J usage is TRBJ2-3; D may be TRBD1 (6 bases). Material: peripheral blood. The CDR3 reads CASSPPGAVRDTQYF. The CDR3 DNA is TGTGCCAGCTCACCACCGGGGGCGGTGCGGGATACGCAGTATTTT.